This is a list of T cell receptor beta chains from one sample in a study of blood T cell repertoires in COVID-19. Profiled with immunoSEQ multiplex PCR; TCRdb holds only in-frame clones, not every one. The sample carries around 450,000 clones, about 90% recorded once. The sample comprised PBMCs or T cells enriched from blood (not recorded which). These receptors came from a woman aged 18-30 years who had recovered from COVID-19. Each CDR3 is given with its conserved first and last residue. The order of the fields is J gene, clone size, D gene, V gene, CDR3 DNA, CDR3 protein. A D gene is named only where the DNA matches it firmly. Expanded clones are given a class, and other clones once, few, many or no size at all.

j_call: TRBJ2-3; clone_size: NA; d_call: TRBD2; v_call: TRBV30; cdr3_nt: TGTGCCTGGTCCCGGGGGGCAGATACGCAGTATTTT; cdr3_aa: CAWSRGADTQYF
j_call: TRBJ1-1; clone_size: NA; d_call: TRBD1; v_call: TRBV5-1; cdr3_nt: TGCGCCAGCAGCTTGCTTACAGGGGGTATGAACACTGAAGCTTTCTTT; cdr3_aa: CASSLLTGGMNTEAFF
j_call: TRBJ1-1; clone_size: once; d_call: NA; v_call: TRBV2; cdr3_nt: TGTGCCAGCCTAAAACCACAGGGCACTATGAACACTGAAGCTTTCTTT; cdr3_aa: CASLKPQGTMNTEAFF
j_call: TRBJ1-1; clone_size: NA; d_call: NA; v_call: TRBV4-2; cdr3_nt: TGTGCCAGCAGCCAAGAAGAAGCAGGGTACCCTGAAGCTTTCTTT; cdr3_aa: CASSQEEAGYPEAFF
j_call: TRBJ1-1; clone_size: NA; d_call: TRBD1; v_call: TRBV7-9; cdr3_nt: TGTGCCAGCAGCCCCCTCTCGACAGGGTACGCTGAAGCTTTCTTT; cdr3_aa: CASSPLSTGYAEAFF
j_call: TRBJ1-2; clone_size: NA; d_call: NA; v_call: TRBV18; cdr3_nt: TGTGCCAGCTCACCAAACGAGGGCGCGGGTGGCTACACCTTC; cdr3_aa: CASSPNEGAGGYTF
j_call: TRBJ1-3; clone_size: NA; d_call: TRBD1; v_call: TRBV2; cdr3_nt: TGTGCCAGCAGTGAAAGGACAGGGGAAGGAAACACCATATATTTT; cdr3_aa: CASSERTGEGNTIYF
j_call: TRBJ1-3; clone_size: NA; d_call: NA; v_call: TRBV12-3/TRBV12-4; cdr3_nt: TGTGCCAGCAGTTTCGGGGGAAACACCATATATTTT; cdr3_aa: CASSFGGNTIYF
j_call: TRBJ2-2; clone_size: once; d_call: TRBD1; v_call: TRBV27; cdr3_nt: TGTGCCAGCAGCCTGGGACAGGGGGCGACCGGGGAGCTGTTTTTT; cdr3_aa: CASSLGQGATGELFF
j_call: TRBJ1-2; clone_size: NA; d_call: NA; v_call: TRBV5-5; cdr3_nt: TGTGCCAGCAGGAAAAAGGGGGAAGCTAACTATGGCTACACCTTC; cdr3_aa: CASRKKGEANYGYTF
j_call: TRBJ2-1; clone_size: NA; d_call: TRBD2; v_call: TRBV5-5; cdr3_nt: TGTGCCAGCAGCTTCCCTAGCGGGGGGCCTAGACAGTTCTTC; cdr3_aa: CASSFPSGGPRQFF
j_call: TRBJ1-2; clone_size: NA; d_call: NA; v_call: TRBV30; cdr3_nt: TGTGCCTGGGGGGGAGGGTACTATGGCTACACCTTC; cdr3_aa: CAWGGGYYGYTF
j_call: TRBJ1-1; clone_size: once; d_call: NA; v_call: TRBV28; cdr3_nt: TGTGCCAGCAGTTCCCCCACAGGGAGAAACACTGAAGCTTTCTTT; cdr3_aa: CASSSPTGRNTEAFF
j_call: TRBJ2-6; clone_size: NA; d_call: TRBD1; v_call: TRBV3-1/TRBV3-2; cdr3_nt: TGTGCCAGCAGCCTCGACAGGGCTGGGGCCAACGTCCTGACTTTC; cdr3_aa: CASSLDRAGANVLTF
j_call: TRBJ2-1; clone_size: NA; d_call: TRBD1; v_call: TRBV2; cdr3_nt: TGTGCCAGCGCAATTAGACAGGGGGGTAGTGAGCAGTTCTTC; cdr3_aa: CASAIRQGGSEQFF
j_call: TRBJ2-7; clone_size: NA; d_call: TRBD1; v_call: TRBV5-1; cdr3_nt: TGCGCCAGCAGCTCCCCGGACAGGGATCCCTACGAGCAGTACTTC; cdr3_aa: CASSSPDRDPYEQYF
j_call: TRBJ1-1; clone_size: NA; d_call: NA; v_call: TRBV5-1; cdr3_nt: TGCGCCAGCAGCGCGGTACAGGGATTGAACACTGAAGCTTTCTTT; cdr3_aa: CASSAVQGLNTEAFF
j_call: TRBJ1-1; clone_size: NA; d_call: NA; v_call: TRBV6-5; cdr3_nt: TGTGCCAGCAGGGCAGGGCCGAACACTGAAGCTTTCTTT; cdr3_aa: CASRAGPNTEAFF
j_call: TRBJ1-2; clone_size: NA; d_call: NA; v_call: TRBV19; cdr3_nt: TGTGCCAGTAGTAGTGGATATGGCGATAGCTCCAACTATGGCTACACCTTC; cdr3_aa: CASSSGYGDSSNYGYTF
j_call: TRBJ2-1; clone_size: NA; d_call: TRBD1; v_call: TRBV19; cdr3_nt: TGTGCCAGTAGTATAAGAGGGGGCGATCGTTTAAATGAGCAGTTCTTC; cdr3_aa: CASSIRGGDRLNEQFF
j_call: TRBJ1-2; clone_size: NA; d_call: NA; v_call: TRBV12-2; cdr3_nt: TGTGCAAGTCGCCGACACAGGGGAGATGGCTACACCTTC; cdr3_aa: CASRRHRGDGYTF
j_call: TRBJ1-1; clone_size: NA; d_call: NA; v_call: TRBV4-1; cdr3_nt: TGCGCCAGCAGCCCCCTGAAAGGGGCCAACGTGAACACTGAAGCTTTCTTT; cdr3_aa: CASSPLKGANVNTEAFF
j_call: TRBJ1-5; clone_size: NA; d_call: NA; v_call: TRBV7-2; cdr3_nt: TGTGCCAAAACTATCCGTAGCAATCAGCCCCAGCATTTT; cdr3_aa: CAKTIRSNQPQHF
j_call: TRBJ2-3; clone_size: NA; d_call: NA; v_call: TRBV4-1; cdr3_nt: TGCGCCAGCAGCCAAGAATCGAGGGGGAACCCAGATACGCAGTATTTT; cdr3_aa: CASSQESRGNPDTQYF
j_call: TRBJ2-7; clone_size: NA; d_call: TRBD1; v_call: TRBV5-1; cdr3_nt: TGCGCCAGCAGCATAACGGGACAGGGCTACGAGCAGTACTTC; cdr3_aa: CASSITGQGYEQYF
j_call: TRBJ1-5; clone_size: NA; d_call: NA; v_call: TRBV28; cdr3_nt: TGTGCCAGCAGTTTATCGGGGAAGGGACAGCCCCAGCATTTT; cdr3_aa: CASSLSGKGQPQHF
j_call: TRBJ1-2; clone_size: NA; d_call: TRBD1; v_call: TRBV5-5; cdr3_nt: TGTGCCAGCAGCTCTAAACAGGGGGCGCGGGACTATGGCTACACCTTC; cdr3_aa: CASSSKQGARDYGYTF
j_call: TRBJ1-5; clone_size: NA; d_call: TRBD1; v_call: TRBV6-5; cdr3_nt: TGTGCCAGCAGGGCTACAGGGGATCAGCCCCAGCATTTT; cdr3_aa: CASRATGDQPQHF
j_call: TRBJ1-1; clone_size: NA; d_call: NA; v_call: TRBV28; cdr3_nt: TGTGCCAGCAGCTCCTCCCCAGTATATGGAGCTTTCTTT; cdr3_aa: CASSSSPVYGAFF
j_call: TRBJ1-1; clone_size: NA; d_call: NA; v_call: TRBV4-2; cdr3_nt: TGTGCCAGCAGCCAAGACAGGGACGGGGGATCCGGGGACTACACTGAAGCTTTCTTT; cdr3_aa: CASSQDRDGGSGDYTEAFF
j_call: TRBJ2-7; clone_size: NA; d_call: NA; v_call: TRBV10-3; cdr3_nt: TGTGCCATCAGTGAGTTCGGGGAATCCTACGAGCAGTACTTC; cdr3_aa: CAISEFGESYEQYF
j_call: TRBJ1-2; clone_size: NA; d_call: NA; v_call: TRBV28; cdr3_nt: TGTGCCAGCCAGCCGACAGTTAACTATGGCTACACCTTC; cdr3_aa: CASQPTVNYGYTF
j_call: TRBJ1-3; clone_size: NA; d_call: NA; v_call: TRBV7-9; cdr3_nt: TGTGCCCAGGGTGACGGCCCCGGCTCTGGAAACACCATATATTTT; cdr3_aa: CAQGDGPGSGNTIYF
j_call: TRBJ2-2; clone_size: NA; d_call: TRBD2; v_call: TRBV5-4; cdr3_nt: TGTGCCAGCAGGACGGGACTAGCGGGGGGAAACACCGGGGAGCTGTTTTTT; cdr3_aa: CASRTGLAGGNTGELFF
j_call: TRBJ2-7; clone_size: NA; d_call: TRBD2; v_call: TRBV11-3; cdr3_nt: TGTGCCAGCAGCCCCAGCGGGGGGGCAGACGAGCAGTACTTC; cdr3_aa: CASSPSGGADEQYF
j_call: TRBJ2-3; clone_size: NA; d_call: TRBD2; v_call: TRBV10-1; cdr3_nt: TGCGCCAGCAGCTCCAATCTAGCGGAGGACACAGATACGCAGTATTTT; cdr3_aa: CASSSNLAEDTDTQYF
j_call: TRBJ1-6; clone_size: NA; d_call: NA; v_call: TRBV7-3; cdr3_nt: TGTGCCAGCAGCTTAGGGCAGATTAATTCACCCCTCCACTTT; cdr3_aa: CASSLGQINSPLHF
j_call: TRBJ2-2; clone_size: NA; d_call: NA; v_call: TRBV30; cdr3_nt: TGTGCCTGGAAACAGAGCAGCACCGGGGAGCTGTTTTTT; cdr3_aa: CAWKQSSTGELFF
j_call: TRBJ2-7; clone_size: NA; d_call: TRBD1; v_call: TRBV7-2; cdr3_nt: TGTGCCAGCAGCATGGACAGGGGTAGCACCTACGAGCAGTACTTC; cdr3_aa: CASSMDRGSTYEQYF
j_call: TRBJ2-1; clone_size: few; d_call: NA; v_call: TRBV5-1; cdr3_nt: TGCGCCAGCAGCTCGACAGCCAGCGGACTAAACAATGAGCAGTTCTTC; cdr3_aa: CASSSTASGLNNEQFF
j_call: TRBJ1-2; clone_size: NA; d_call: TRBD1; v_call: TRBV6-5; cdr3_nt: TGTGCCAGCAGTTTCGGGACAGGGAGCGGCTACACCTTC; cdr3_aa: CASSFGTGSGYTF
j_call: TRBJ1-1; clone_size: once; d_call: TRBD1; v_call: TRBV9; cdr3_nt: TGTGCCAGCAGCGTCGAGCCGGGACAGGGAGAAGCTTTCTTT; cdr3_aa: CASSVEPGQGEAFF
j_call: TRBJ1-3; clone_size: few; d_call: NA; v_call: TRBV5-1; cdr3_nt: TGCGCCAGCAGCTTGGGCCCAGCTAATGGAGACACCATATATTTT; cdr3_aa: CASSLGPANGDTIYF
j_call: TRBJ1-5; clone_size: NA; d_call: NA; v_call: TRBV7-2; cdr3_nt: TGTGCCAGCAGCTTAGGTTCCAGGCAGCCCCAGCATTTT; cdr3_aa: CASSLGSRQPQHF
j_call: TRBJ1-2; clone_size: NA; d_call: NA; v_call: TRBV30; cdr3_nt: TGTGCCTGGATGAGATCCAACTATGGCTACACCTTC; cdr3_aa: CAWMRSNYGYTF
j_call: TRBJ1-6; clone_size: once; d_call: TRBD1; v_call: TRBV7-9; cdr3_nt: TGTGCCAGCAGCCCCTCCGGAACCGGACAGGGGACACCCCTCCACTTT; cdr3_aa: CASSPSGTGQGTPLHF
j_call: TRBJ1-4; clone_size: NA; d_call: NA; v_call: TRBV7-2; cdr3_nt: TGTGCCAGCAGCTTTCAAGGGGCCAATGAAAAACTGTTTTTT; cdr3_aa: CASSFQGANEKLFF
j_call: TRBJ2-2; clone_size: NA; d_call: TRBD1; v_call: TRBV11-2; cdr3_nt: TGTGCCAGCAGCCCAAACAGGGGGCCGGCCACCGGGGAGCTGTTTTTT; cdr3_aa: CASSPNRGPATGELFF
j_call: TRBJ1-5; clone_size: once; d_call: NA; v_call: TRBV4-1; cdr3_nt: TGCGCCAGCAGCCAAGAGGGCCGGGAAGGTAATCAGCCCCAGCATTTT; cdr3_aa: CASSQEGREGNQPQHF
j_call: TRBJ2-7; clone_size: NA; d_call: TRBD2; v_call: TRBV5-8; cdr3_nt: TGTGCCAGCAACGGAATTTTCTGGGGGGGGAAGGACGAGCAGTACTTC; cdr3_aa: CASNGIFWGGKDEQYF
j_call: TRBJ1-4; clone_size: NA; d_call: NA; v_call: TRBV7-9; cdr3_nt: TGTGCCAGCAACCCTTTAAACAGTCTAACTAATGAAAAACTGTTTTTT; cdr3_aa: CASNPLNSLTNEKLFF
j_call: TRBJ1-4; clone_size: once; d_call: NA; v_call: TRBV6-1; cdr3_nt: TGTGCCAGCAGTGAAGCGTGGGGGAGGACTAATGAAAAACTGTTTTTT; cdr3_aa: CASSEAWGRTNEKLFF
j_call: TRBJ1-2; clone_size: NA; d_call: NA; v_call: TRBV28; cdr3_nt: TGTGCCAGCAGTTTCCCCGGGAGGTACTATGGCTACACCTTC; cdr3_aa: CASSFPGRYYGYTF
j_call: TRBJ1-1; clone_size: NA; d_call: NA; v_call: TRBV7-2; cdr3_nt: TGTGCCAGCAGCCCCGGTCGTGGCCGGGGGACTGAAGCTTTCTTT; cdr3_aa: CASSPGRGRGTEAFF